This TCR beta chain was observed in a study of blood T cells in healthy people across ages. Combining a sample-barcoded 5' primer with a J-beta primer mix, a second PCR ran for about 7 to 11 cycles. Every single cDNA molecule received a tag from a template-switch adaptor with 12 random nucleotides. In TCRdb, the 5' RACE reads were re-called with MiXCR into one record per CDR3 protein. The sample has approximately 850,000 distinct CDR3 sequences; around 45% are singletons. Study findings and constraints: Because donor CMV status was unknown, expanded clonotype changes were possibly confounded. Estimates of diversity drawn from one million T cells were considered underestimates.

The length of the CDR3 is 12 residues. The V and J ends lost 5 bases and 7 bases, in that order; junction bases with no gene match: 4. This clonotype was detected only a few times. What it recognizes is unknown. The chain combines TRBV12-3 or TRBV12-4 with TRBJ1-1, with 7 bases that match TRBD1. The sample comprised blood. The TCR originated in a man in his fifties or sixties in good health. This CDR3 reads CASSPDRNEAFF. The CDR3 DNA is TGTGCCAGCAGTCCGGACAGGAATGAAGCTTTCTTT.